This T cell receptor beta chain was retrieved from a study of blood T cell repertoires in COVID-19. Study details: The cDNA or gDNA used as material had been derived from T cells, B-cell-depleted T cells, or PBMCs.

The V gene's germline CDR1 is SGHNT and CDR2 YYREEE (reference sequence). The CDR3 has 15 residues. V shed 3 bases and J 2 bases; nucleotides not matched to a gene: 2. The protocol was immunoSEQ multiplex PCR, while the TCRdb copy is restricted to in-frame clones and leaves out a portion. The sample lists under 250,000 clones, roughly four fifths seen once, with approximately 4% in the top ten. The chain joins TRBV5-4 to TRBJ2-1; 10 nucleotides match TRBD1. Sequencing input: PBMCs or T cells enriched from blood (not recorded which). The TCR comes from a woman aged 40 to 50 who had been exposed to COVID-19. CDR3 region: CASSSGQGPYNEQFF. The CDR3 region has the DNA TGTGCCAGCAGCTCGGGACAGGGGCCCTACAATGAGCAGTTCTTC.